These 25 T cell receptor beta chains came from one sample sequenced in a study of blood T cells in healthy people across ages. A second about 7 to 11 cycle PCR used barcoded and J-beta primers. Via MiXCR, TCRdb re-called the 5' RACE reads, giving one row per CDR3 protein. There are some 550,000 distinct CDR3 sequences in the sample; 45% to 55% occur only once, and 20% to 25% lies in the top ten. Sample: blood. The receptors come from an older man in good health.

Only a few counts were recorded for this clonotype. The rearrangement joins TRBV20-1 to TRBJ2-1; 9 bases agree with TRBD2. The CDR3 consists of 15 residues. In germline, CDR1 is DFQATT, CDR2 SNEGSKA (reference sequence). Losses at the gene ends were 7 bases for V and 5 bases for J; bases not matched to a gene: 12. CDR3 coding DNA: TGCAGTGTTTGGGGAGCGGGAGGCATCCACAATGAGCAGTTCTTC. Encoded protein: CSVWGAGGIHNEQFF.

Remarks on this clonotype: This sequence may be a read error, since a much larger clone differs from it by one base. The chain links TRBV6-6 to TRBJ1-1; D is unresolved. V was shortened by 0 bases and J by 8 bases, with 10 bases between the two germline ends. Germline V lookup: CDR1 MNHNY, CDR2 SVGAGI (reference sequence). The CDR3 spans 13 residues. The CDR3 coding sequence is TGTGCCAGCAGTTACTCCAGACATGGCGAAGCTTTCTTT. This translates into CASSYSRHGEAFF.

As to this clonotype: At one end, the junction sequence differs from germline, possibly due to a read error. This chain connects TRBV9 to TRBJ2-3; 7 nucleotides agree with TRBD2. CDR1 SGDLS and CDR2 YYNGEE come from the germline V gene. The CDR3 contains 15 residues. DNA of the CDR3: TGTGCCGGCAGCGTGGGCGGGAGTGAAGCAGATACGCAGTATTTT. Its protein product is CAGSVGGSEADTQYF.

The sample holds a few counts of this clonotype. The CDR3 loop reads CSVEDGAGGGETQYF. CDR3 nucleotides: TGCAGCGTTGAAGATGGAGCGGGAGGGGGGGAAACCCAGTACTTC. This sequence joins TRBV29-1 and TRBJ2-5, with TRBD2 matching 10 bases. Trimming took 0 bases from V and 8 from J; bases not matched to a gene: 9. The CDR3 sequence is 15 residues long. Germline V CDR1 and CDR2: SQVTM, ANQGSEA.

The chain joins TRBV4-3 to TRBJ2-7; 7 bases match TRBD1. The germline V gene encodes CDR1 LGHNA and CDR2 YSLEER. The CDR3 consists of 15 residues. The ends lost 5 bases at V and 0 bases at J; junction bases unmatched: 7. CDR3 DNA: TGCGCCAGCAGCACGCGACAGGGTGTCTCCTACGAGCAGTACTTC. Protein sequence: CASSTRQGVSYEQYF.

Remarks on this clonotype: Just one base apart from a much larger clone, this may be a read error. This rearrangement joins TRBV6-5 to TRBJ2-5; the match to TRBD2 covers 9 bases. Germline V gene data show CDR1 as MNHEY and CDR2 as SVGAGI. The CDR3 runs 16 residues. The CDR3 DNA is TGTGTCACTACCGGGGGGTCGAGCGGGAGGCGGGAGACCCAGTACTTC. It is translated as CVTTGGSSGRRETQYF.

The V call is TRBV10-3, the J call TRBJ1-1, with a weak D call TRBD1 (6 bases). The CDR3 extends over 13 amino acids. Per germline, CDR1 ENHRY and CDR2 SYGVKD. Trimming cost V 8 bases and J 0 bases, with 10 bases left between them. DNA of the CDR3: TGTGCCATCGGACAGCCGATGAACACTGAAGCTTTCTTT. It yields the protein CAIGQPMNTEAFF.

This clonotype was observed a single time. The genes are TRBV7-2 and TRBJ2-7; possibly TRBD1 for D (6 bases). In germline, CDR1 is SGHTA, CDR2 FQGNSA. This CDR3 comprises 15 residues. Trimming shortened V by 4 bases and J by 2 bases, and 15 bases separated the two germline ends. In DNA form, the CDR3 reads TGTGCCAGCAGCTCACCTGGGACATCTACCTACGAGCAGTACTTC. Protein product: CASSSPGTSTYEQYF.

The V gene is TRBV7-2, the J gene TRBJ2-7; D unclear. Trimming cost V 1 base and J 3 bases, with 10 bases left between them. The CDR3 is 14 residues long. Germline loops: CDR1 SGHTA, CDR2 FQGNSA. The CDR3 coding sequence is TGTGCCAGCAGCTTAGGTGTAGGTGGCTACGAGCAGTACTTC. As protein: CASSLGVGGYEQYF.

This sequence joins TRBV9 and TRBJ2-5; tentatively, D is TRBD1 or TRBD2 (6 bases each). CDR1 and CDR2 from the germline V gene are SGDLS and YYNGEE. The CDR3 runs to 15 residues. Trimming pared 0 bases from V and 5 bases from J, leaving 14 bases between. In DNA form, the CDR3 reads TGTGCCAGCAGCGTAGCTGAGGGGGGTAGGGAGACCCAGTACTTC. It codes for CASSVAEGGRETQYF.

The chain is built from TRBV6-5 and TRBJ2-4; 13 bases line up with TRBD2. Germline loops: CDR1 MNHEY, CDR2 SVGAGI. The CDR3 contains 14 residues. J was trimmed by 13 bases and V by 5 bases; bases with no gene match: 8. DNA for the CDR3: TGTGCCAGCAGTACCGGGACTAGCGGGAATGAGCAGTACTTC. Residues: CASSTGTSGNEQYF.

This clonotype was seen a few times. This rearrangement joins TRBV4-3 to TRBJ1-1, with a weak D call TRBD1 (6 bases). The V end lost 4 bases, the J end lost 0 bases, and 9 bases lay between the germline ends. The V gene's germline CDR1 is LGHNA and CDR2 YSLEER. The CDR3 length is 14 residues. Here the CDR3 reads CASSRGQLNTEAFF. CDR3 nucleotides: TGCGCCAGCAGCCGCGGACAGCTGAACACTGAAGCTTTCTTT.

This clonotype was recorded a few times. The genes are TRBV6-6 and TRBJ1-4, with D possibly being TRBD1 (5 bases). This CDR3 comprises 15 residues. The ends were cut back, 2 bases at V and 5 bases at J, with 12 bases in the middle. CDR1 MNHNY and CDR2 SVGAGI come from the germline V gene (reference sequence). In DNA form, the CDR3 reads TGTGCCAGCAGTTACGGGGGGGGGATAAATGAAAAACTGTTTTTT. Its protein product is CASSYGGGINEKLFF.

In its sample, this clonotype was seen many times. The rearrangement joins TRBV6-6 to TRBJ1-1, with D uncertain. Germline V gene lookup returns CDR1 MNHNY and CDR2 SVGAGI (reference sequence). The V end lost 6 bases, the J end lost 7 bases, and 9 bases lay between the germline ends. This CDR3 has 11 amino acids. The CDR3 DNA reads TGTGCCAGCAGGATCAGAGTTGAAGCTTTCTTT. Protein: CASRIRVEAFF.

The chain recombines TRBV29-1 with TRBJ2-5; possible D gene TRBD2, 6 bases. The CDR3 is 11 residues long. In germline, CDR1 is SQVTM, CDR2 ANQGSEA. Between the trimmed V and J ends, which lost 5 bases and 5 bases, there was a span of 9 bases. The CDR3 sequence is CSVSRGETQYF. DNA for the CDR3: TGCAGCGTTTCACGGGGGGAGACCCAGTACTTC. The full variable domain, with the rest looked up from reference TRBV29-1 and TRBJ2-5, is SAVISQKPSRDICQRGTSLTIQCQVDSQVTMMFWYRQQPGQSLTLIATANQGSEATYESGFVIDKFPISRPNLTFSTLTVSNMSPEDSSIYLCSVSRGETQYFGPGTRLLVL.

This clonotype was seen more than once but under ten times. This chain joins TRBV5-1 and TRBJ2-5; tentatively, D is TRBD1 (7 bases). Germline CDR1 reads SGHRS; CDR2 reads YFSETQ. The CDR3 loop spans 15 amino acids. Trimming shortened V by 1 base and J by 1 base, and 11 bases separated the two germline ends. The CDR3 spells CASSLYQGGQETQYF. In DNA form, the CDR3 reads TGCGCCAGCAGCTTGTACCAGGGGGGCCAAGAGACCCAGTACTTC. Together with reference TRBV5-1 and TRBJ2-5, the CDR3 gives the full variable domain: KAGVTQTPRYLIKTRGQQVTLSCSPISGHRSVSWYQQTPGQGLQFLFEYFSETQRNKGNFPGRFSGRQFSNSRSEMNVSTLELGDSALYLCASSLYQGGQETQYFGPGTRLLVL.

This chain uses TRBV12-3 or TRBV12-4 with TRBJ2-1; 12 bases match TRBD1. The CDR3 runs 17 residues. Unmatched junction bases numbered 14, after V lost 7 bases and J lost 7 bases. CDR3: CASTITLGQGARNEQFF. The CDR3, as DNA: TGTGCCAGCACCATTACCTTGGGACAGGGGGCAAGAAATGAGCAGTTCTTC.

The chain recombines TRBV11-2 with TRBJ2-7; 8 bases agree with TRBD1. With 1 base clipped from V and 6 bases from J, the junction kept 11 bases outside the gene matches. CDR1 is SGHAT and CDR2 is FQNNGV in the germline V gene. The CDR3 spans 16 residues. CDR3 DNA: TGTGCCAGCAGCTTAGTGGTGGGGGCAGGGGGCAGCGAGCAGTACTTC. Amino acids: CASSLVVGAGGSEQYF.

The CDR3 spells CSAGSSTDTQYF. The CDR3 bases are TGCAGTGCCGGATCTTCCACAGATACGCAGTATTTT. The rearrangement joins TRBV20-1 to TRBJ2-3; D unresolved. Per germline, CDR1 DFQATT and CDR2 SNEGSKA (reference sequence). The CDR3 spans 12 residues. V lost 6 bases, J lost 2 bases, and 9 bases lay in between.

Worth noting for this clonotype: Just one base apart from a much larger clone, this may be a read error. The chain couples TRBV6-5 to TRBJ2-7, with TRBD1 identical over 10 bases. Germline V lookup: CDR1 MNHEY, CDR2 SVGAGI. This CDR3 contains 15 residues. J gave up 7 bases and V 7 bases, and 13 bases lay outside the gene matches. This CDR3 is CASNGDRGPYNEQYF. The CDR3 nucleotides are TGTGCCAGCAATGGGGACAGGGGACCCTACAATGAGCAGTACTTC.

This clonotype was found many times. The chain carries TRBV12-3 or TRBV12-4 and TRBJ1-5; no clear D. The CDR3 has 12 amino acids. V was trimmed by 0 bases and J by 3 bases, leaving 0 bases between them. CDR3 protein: CASSLANQPQHF. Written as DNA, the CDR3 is TGTGCCAGCAGTTTAGCCAATCAGCCCCAGCATTTT.

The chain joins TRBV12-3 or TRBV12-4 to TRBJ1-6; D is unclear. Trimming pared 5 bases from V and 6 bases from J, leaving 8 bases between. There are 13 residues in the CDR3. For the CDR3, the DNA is TGTGCCAGCAGTCCGAACAGTAATTCACCCCTCCACTTT. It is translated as CASSPNSNSPLHF.

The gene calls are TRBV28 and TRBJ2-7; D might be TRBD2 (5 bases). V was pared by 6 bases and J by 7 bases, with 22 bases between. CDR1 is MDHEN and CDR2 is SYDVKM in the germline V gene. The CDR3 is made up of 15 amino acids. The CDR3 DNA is TGTGCCAGCAGCCGAGTCGGGTCGGGAAACAATGAGCAGTACTTC. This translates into CASSRVGSGNNEQYF.

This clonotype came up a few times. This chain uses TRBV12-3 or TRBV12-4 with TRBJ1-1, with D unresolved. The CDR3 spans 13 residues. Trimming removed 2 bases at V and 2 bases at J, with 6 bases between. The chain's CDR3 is CASSLNGNTEAFF. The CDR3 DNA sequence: TGTGCCAGCAGTTTAAACGGAAACACTGAAGCTTTCTTT.

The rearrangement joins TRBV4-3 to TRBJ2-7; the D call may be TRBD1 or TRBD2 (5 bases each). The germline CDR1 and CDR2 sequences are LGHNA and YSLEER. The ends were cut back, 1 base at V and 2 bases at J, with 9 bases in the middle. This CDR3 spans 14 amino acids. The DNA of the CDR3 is TGCGCCAGCAGCCAAGGTCTGGGACCCTACGAGCAGTACTTC. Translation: CASSQGLGPYEQYF.